The next 30 T cell receptor beta chains were all read from a single sample in a study of blood T cell repertoires in COVID-19. Assay: immunoSEQ multiplex PCR; the TCRdb copy retains only in-frame clones and omits some. The sample contains 350,000 or so clones, 88% of which appear only once. The sequenced sample was PBMCs or T cells enriched from blood (not recorded which). The origin of the receptors is a woman aged 30 to 39 who had been exposed to COVID-19.

The chain couples TRBV7-3 to TRBJ2-7; TRBD1 might be the D (5 bases). The CDR3 totals 13 residues. Germline CDR1 reads SGHTA; CDR2 reads FQGTGA. V was pared by 6 bases and J by 3 bases, with 12 bases between. The DNA of the CDR3 is TGTGCCAGCAGTGGTGGGCAGGGCTACGAGCAGTACTTC. Its translation is CASSGGQGYEQYF. The variable domain in full, with the rest retrieved from reference TRBV7-3 and TRBJ2-7, is GAGVSQTPSNKVTEKGKYVELRCDPISGHTALYWYRQSLGQGPEFLIYFQGTGAADDSGLPNDRFFAVRPEGSVSTLKIQRTERGDSAVYLCASSGGQGYEQYFGPGTRLTVT.

CDR3 in amino acids: CASSTSTEAFF. CDR3 bases: TGTGCCAGTAGTACGTCCACTGAAGCTTTCTTT. The chain links TRBV19 to TRBJ1-1; no firm D call. Germline CDR1 is LNHDA and CDR2 is SQIVND (reference sequence). This CDR3 spans 11 amino acids. Trimming took 4 bases from V and 4 from J, leaving 4 bases between them.

V and J are TRBV19 and TRBJ2-5; 7 nucleotides align to TRBD1. Trimming cost V 6 bases and J 5 bases; bases outside gene matches: 9. Germline V gives CDR1 LNHDA, CDR2 SQIVND (reference sequence). This CDR3 is 14 amino acids long. The CDR3 loop reads CASRGETRGETQYF. CDR3 coding DNA: TGTGCCAGTAGGGGAGAGACCAGGGGGGAGACCCAGTACTTC.

This chain's CDR3 is CASSVAASGSSYEQYF. CDR3 coding DNA: TGTGCCAGCAGCGTAGCAGCTAGCGGGAGTTCCTACGAGCAGTACTTC. The rearrangement uses TRBV9 and TRBJ2-7; the match to TRBD2 covers 10 bases. Germline-derived CDR1 and CDR2 are SGDLS and YYNGEE. The CDR3 is made up of 16 amino acids. V trimming: 0 bases; J trimming: 1 base; junction bases outside the gene matches: 4.

The V call is TRBV5-6, the J call TRBJ2-2; TRBD1 agrees at 11 bases. With V trimmed by 5 bases and J by 7 bases, 10 bases remained unmatched. This CDR3 contains 16 residues. CDR1 SGHDT and CDR2 YYEEEE come from the germline V gene. The CDR3 DNA is TGTGCCAGCAGGAGTCCGGGACAGGGGGTTAGCGGGGAGCTGTTTTTT. This encodes CASRSPGQGVSGELFF.

The chain employs TRBV4-2 and TRBJ2-5, with 14 bases aligning to TRBD2. With V trimmed by 1 base and J by 2 bases, 3 bases remained unmatched. CDR1 and CDR2 (germline): LGHNA, YNFKEQ. This CDR3 region has 17 residues. The CDR3 region is CASSQGLAGGLQETQYF. CDR3 nucleotide sequence: TGTGCCAGCAGCCAAGGACTAGCGGGAGGGCTTCAAGAGACCCAGTACTTC.

The chain joins TRBV9 to TRBJ2-7, with 8 bases lining up with TRBD1. The germline gives CDR1 SGDLS, CDR2 YYNGEE. The CDR3 covers 15 residues. Germline trimming cut 4 bases from V and 2 bases from J; bases unmatched to any gene: 8. DNA of the CDR3: TGTGCCAGCAGCCCCCACTGGACAGGGACCTACGAGCAGTACTTC. Amino acids: CASSPHWTGTYEQYF. Full variable domain (outside the CDR3, taken from reference TRBV9 and TRBJ2-7): DSGVTQTPKHLITATGQRVTLRCSPRSGDLSVYWYQQSLDQGLQFLIQYYNGEERAKGNILERFSAQQFPDLHSELNLSSLELGDSALYFCASSPHWTGTYEQYFGPGTRLTVT.

Concerning this clone itself: Compared with germline, one end of the junction differs, possibly owing to a read error. The genes are TRBV7-7 and TRBJ2-1; 8 positions match TRBD1. Germline V lookup: CDR1 SSHAT, CDR2 FNYEAQ (reference sequence). The CDR3 is 14 residues long. The CDR3: CASSRTGRDDEQFF. The CDR3 DNA is TGTGCTAGCAGTAGGACAGGGAGAGACGATGAGCAGTTCTTC. The complete variable domain, with remaining parts taken from reference TRBV7-7 and TRBJ2-1, reads GAGVSQSPRYKVTKRGQDVTLRCDPISSHATLYWYQQALGQGPEFLTYFNYEAQPDKSGLPSDRFSAERPEGSISTLTIQRTEQRDSAMYRCASSRTGRDDEQFFGPGTRLTVL.

This clone was recorded a few times. The gene calls are TRBV19 and TRBJ2-7; 7 nucleotides agree with TRBD2. The V segment lost 5 bases and the J segment 6 bases; nucleotides outside the gene matches: 10. Germline CDR1 and CDR2: LNHDA and SQIVND (reference sequence). The CDR3 has 14 residues. The chain's CDR3 is CASSPRLGRGEQYF. The CDR3 coding sequence is TGTGCCAGTAGTCCTCGACTAGGGAGGGGCGAGCAGTACTTC.

The rearrangement joins TRBV27 to TRBJ2-1, with 7 bases matching TRBD2. Germline values: CDR1 MNHEY, CDR2 SMNVEV (reference sequence). V gave up 1 base and J gave up 9 bases; unmatched junction bases: 6. The CDR3 contains 14 residues. The CDR3 reads CASSLWGRAGEQFF. CDR3 nucleotides: TGTGCCAGCAGTTTATGGGGGAGGGCCGGTGAGCAGTTCTTC.

The chain carries TRBV25-1 and TRBJ1-2; D is perhaps TRBD1 (5 bases). V shed 1 base and J shed 4 bases, with 10 bases lying between them. The CDR3 spans 14 residues. Germline-derived CDR1 and CDR2 are MGHDK and SYGVNS. The CDR3 sequence is CASSESGGTYGYTF. The DNA for the CDR3 is TGTGCCAGCAGTGAATCCGGGGGAACCTATGGCTACACCTTC.

The chain joins TRBV3-1 (or the pseudogene TRBV3-2) to TRBJ1-1; 7 bases match TRBD1. The junction had 9 bases not matched to a gene; V was cut back by 3 bases and J by 5 bases. Germline CDR1 is LGHDT and CDR2 is YNNKEL (reference sequence). The CDR3 has 15 amino acids. Here the CDR3 DNA reads TGTGCCAGCAGCCACCGACAGGGACGTGAGACTGAAGCTTTCTTT. It is translated as CASSHRQGRETEAFF.

This chain connects TRBV28 to TRBJ1-6; D might be TRBD1 (6 bases). The germline V gene encodes CDR1 MDHEN and CDR2 SYDVKM. The V and J ends lost 3 bases and 6 bases respectively, with 12 bases between them. CDR3 size: 15 residues. In DNA form, the CDR3 reads TGTGCCAGCAGTTTCGCTACAGGGTCTAATTCACCCCTCCACTTT. Translated, it gives CASSFATGSNSPLHF.

This chain links TRBV19 with TRBJ1-2; 9 nucleotides agree with TRBD1. The CDR3 extends over 14 amino acids. V shed 8 bases and J 5 bases; nucleotides not matched to a gene: 9. Germline loops: CDR1 LNHDA, CDR2 SQIVND (reference sequence). The CDR3 loop is CASGLGQGRYGYTF. For the CDR3, the DNA is TGTGCCAGTGGATTGGGACAGGGAAGATATGGCTACACCTTC.

The rearrangement joins TRBV27 to TRBJ1-1; D unclear. The length of the CDR3 is 16 residues. Trimming left V 1 base short and J 0 bases short, with 12 bases between. The germline V gene encodes CDR1 MNHEY and CDR2 SMNVEV (reference sequence). CDR3 sequence (DNA): TGTGCCAGCAGTTTATTACTTGCGGGGATGAACACTGAAGCTTTCTTT. Protein product: CASSLLLAGMNTEAFF.

This clone was found once. The chain couples TRBV14 to TRBJ2-5; tentatively, D is TRBD1 (5 bases). Germline V gene data show CDR1 as SGHDN and CDR2 as FVKESK. There are 14 residues in the CDR3. Trimming took 4 bases from V and 2 from J, leaving 11 bases between them. DNA for the CDR3: TGTGCCAGCAGCCGGGGCGGCGCGCAAGAGACCCAGTACTTC. Protein sequence: CASSRGGAQETQYF.

The chain carries TRBV19 and TRBJ2-7; 7 positions match TRBD1. CDR3 size: 16 residues. The V gene's germline CDR1 is LNHDA and CDR2 SQIVND (reference sequence). J was trimmed by 4 bases and V by 8 bases; bases with no gene match: 17. CDR3 sequence: CASRRRQGQVEYEQYF. The CDR3 coding sequence is TGTGCCAGTCGAAGAAGACAGGGCCAGGTCGAATACGAGCAGTACTTC.

This chain connects TRBV28 to TRBJ2-4; 7 positions agree with TRBD2. This CDR3 has 17 amino acids. V shed 4 bases, J shed 2 bases, and the junction held 11 bases outside the gene matches. The germline gives CDR1 MDHEN, CDR2 SYDVKM. The CDR3 DNA reads TGTGCCAGCAGTTCTGCGGCGGCGGGAGAGACCAAAAACATTCAGTACTTC. This sequence encodes CASSSAAAGETKNIQYF.

The chain recombines TRBV30 with TRBJ2-7; the match to TRBD2 covers 10 bases. The V segment lost 5 bases and the J segment 9 bases; nucleotides outside the gene matches: 10. The germline CDR1 and CDR2 sequences are GTSNPN and SVGIG (reference sequence). This CDR3 is 13 amino acids long. CDR3 coding DNA: TGTGCCTGGGGCGTAGCGGGAGGAAATGGGCAGTACTTC. The encoded protein is CAWGVAGGNGQYF. The variable domain in full, with the rest retrieved from reference TRBV30 and TRBJ2-7, is SQTIHQWPATLVQPVGSPLSLECTVEGTSNPNLYWYRQAAGRGLQLLFYSVGIGQISSEVPQNLSASRPQDRQFILSSKKLLLSDSGFYLCAWGVAGGNGQYFGPGTRLTVT.

This clone has more than one count but fewer than ten. V usage is TRBV5-1 and J usage is TRBJ1-5; D unresolved. The V and J ends lost 5 bases and 0 bases respectively, with 6 bases between them. Per germline, CDR1 SGHRS and CDR2 YFSETQ. This CDR3 comprises 13 residues. CDR3 region: CASRADSNQPQHF. The CDR3 coding sequence is TGCGCCAGCAGGGCGGATAGCAATCAGCCCCAGCATTTT.

The rearrangement joins TRBV7-3 to TRBJ2-1; maybe TRBD1 (5 bases). Germline V lookup: CDR1 SGHTA, CDR2 FQGTGA. Trimming took 2 bases from V and 6 from J, leaving 14 bases between them. The CDR3 is 15 residues long. The CDR3 DNA reads as TGTGCCAGCAGCTTAGAACAGGTCCCGGGCAATGAGCAGTTCTTC. Translating gives CASSLEQVPGNEQFF.

The chain couples TRBV28 to TRBJ1-5, with D tentatively TRBD1 (6 bases). The CDR3 totals 14 residues. V was shortened by 4 bases and J by 3 bases, with 10 bases between the two germline ends. From germline, CDR1 is MDHEN and CDR2 SYDVKM. The CDR3 here is CASSWTVLNQPQHF. In DNA form, the CDR3 reads TGTGCCAGCAGTTGGACAGTGCTCAATCAGCCCCAGCATTTT. Drawing the rest from reference TRBV28 and TRBJ1-5, the complete variable domain is DVKVTQSSRYLVKRTGEKVFLECVQDMDHENMFWYRQDPGLGLRLIYFSYDVKMKEKGDIPEGYSVSREKKERFSLILESASTNQTSMYLCASSWTVLNQPQHFGDGTRLSIL.

The CDR3 sequence is CASSFPGGAVVNEQFF. CDR3 in DNA: TGTGCCAGCAGCTTTCCTGGGGGCGCCGTCGTGAATGAGCAGTTCTTC. The V and J genes are TRBV11-3 and TRBJ2-1; possible D gene TRBD1, 6 bases. With 3 bases removed from V and 7 bases from J, the gap between germline ends came to 19 bases. The germline gives CDR1 SGHNT, CDR2 YENEEA. CDR3 size: 16 residues.

The genes are TRBV6-5 and TRBJ2-7; maybe TRBD1 (6 bases). Trimming shortened V by 7 bases and J by 9 bases, and 22 bases separated the two germline ends. The CDR3 has 14 residues. The germline CDR1 and CDR2 sequences are MNHEY and SVGAGI. The CDR3 DNA reads as TGTGCCAGCACCTCCTTCGGACAGCTACCGGGGCAGTACTTC. Translation: CASTSFGQLPGQYF.

V and J are TRBV4-1 and TRBJ2-7; a weak D match, TRBD1 (5 bases). This CDR3 region has 15 residues. In germline, CDR1 is MGHRA, CDR2 YSYEKL. Deletions cut 0 bases from V and 5 bases from J, with 14 bases between. The chain's CDR3 is CASSQDLTGGDEQYF. CDR3 bases: TGCGCCAGCAGCCAAGATCTTACAGGTGGGGACGAGCAGTACTTC.

The chain links TRBV18 to TRBJ1-6; 10 nucleotides align to TRBD1. This CDR3 is 16 amino acids long. Germline V gene sequence: CDR1 KGHSH, CDR2 LQKENI. V gave up 3 bases and J gave up 8 bases; unmatched junction bases: 7. The DNA of the CDR3 is TGTGCCAGCTCACCCTCCGGGACAGGGGTTGATTCACCCCTCCACTTT. The encoded protein is CASSPSGTGVDSPLHF.

The genes are TRBV12-5 and TRBJ1-6; 7 bases are shared with TRBD1. This CDR3 spans 14 amino acids. V gave up 6 bases and J gave up 9 bases; unmatched junction bases: 8. Germline V gives CDR1 LGHNT, CDR2 FRNRAP. The CDR3 DNA sequence: TGTGCTAGTGGGGAAGGGGGCTTGGGTTCACCCCTCCACTTT. This translates into CASGEGGLGSPLHF.

Comment on this clone: Other DNA variants within this sample encode the same CDR3. The chain couples TRBV29-1 to TRBJ1-1, with D perhaps TRBD1 (6 bases). The length of the CDR3 is 13 residues. The germline V and J ends were trimmed by 1 base and 1 base, with 7 bases remaining between them. The germline V gene has CDR1 SQVTM and CDR2 ANQGSEA. Written as DNA, the CDR3 is TGCAGCGTTGAAGGACAGGCGAACACTGAAGCTTTCTTT. As protein: CSVEGQANTEAFF.

The CDR3 nucleotides read TGTGCCAGCAGCTTCGCCAAACCCCGTACAGGTGAAGCTTTCTTT. Its translation: CASSFAKPRTGEAFF. The chain is built from TRBV5-6 and TRBJ1-1; weak D call: TRBD1 (5 bases). The CDR3 consists of 15 residues. The germline gives CDR1 SGHDT, CDR2 YYEEEE. V lost 2 bases, J lost 7 bases, and 18 bases lay in between.

This clone was picked up one time. The CDR3 here is CASSPPRVAGTGELFF. The CDR3 region has the DNA TGTGCCAGCAGCCCGCCCCGTGTGGCCGGGACCGGGGAGCTGTTTTTT. The rearrangement joins TRBV11-3 to TRBJ2-2; D is ambiguous. V lost 5 bases and J lost 5, with 18 bases in between. The CDR3 contains 16 residues. CDR1 is SGHNT, CDR2 YENEEA, per germline.